This entry describes one T cell receptor beta chain. Its target antigen remains unknown. There are no base qualities to consult, and no much larger clone falls within one base. V and J are truncated by 3 bases and 5 bases respectively, leaving an intervening sequence of 17 bases. For CDR1 and CDR2, the germline V gene (reference sequence) lists LNHDA and SQIVND. The CDR3 covers 16 residues, taking in both the cysteine and the phenylalanine. Just CDR3 DNA is preserved here, 48 bases in frame from base 1. Healthy HIV-negative adults with no recently reported acute infections or vaccinations were included as donors. Only Caucasian adults living in Nashville, Tennessee, USA were represented among the donors. For unsorted samples, 96 million or so PBMCs were counted, and genomic DNA was extracted using the QIAamp DNA Blood Mini kit. Blood was obtained by leukapheresis, after which PBMCs were separated by Ficoll-Histopaque density gradient centrifugation and cryopreserved in liquid nitrogen vapor phase.

The data are from a study of shared clonotypes between healthy human individuals (dated by TCRdb to 2018 to 2020). About the investigation overall: A few men and two women, aged 18 to 49 years, made up the cohort. To estimate repertoire size and how much clonotype sharing occurs between individuals, the study deeply sequenced the blood TCR repertoires of roughly 5 healthy adults. Different laboratories and diverse techniques were used to prepare libraries and sequence TCR repertoires, to increase sequencing depth and limit assay-specific biases. Each donor's leukapheresis produced roughly between roughly 0.85 and 9 billion PBMCs.

Using the deep immunoSEQ assay, TCR CDR3 regions were amplified from genomic DNA by multiplex PCR. Extracted genomic DNA from each cell subset was spread evenly across all wells of several immunoSEQ 96-well plates, with each plate serving as a replicate. For unsorted PBMC, 300 to 350 ng genomic DNA, equal to tens of thousands of T cell genomes, was loaded into each replicate PCR. Ten immunoSEQ deep assay plates were used to sequence unsorted PBMC genomic DNA. Purified libraries were measured with a Qubit 3.0 fluorometer, size-checked on a Bioanalyzer 2100, and measured again with the KAPA Library Quantification kit. Each immunoSEQ 96-well plate was sequenced on its own single-read 150-cycle Illumina NextSeq 550 flow cell. In the paper's pipeline: Because the immunoSEQ output held only junctional sequences and lacked quality scores, the filtering could not match the filtering applied to full-length reads. To assign V/J genes and CDR3, sequences were annotated using PyIR, a Python wrapper for IgBLAST v1.9, with IMGT germline references. Reads with weak V/J assignments (E-value above 1e-6), missing CDR3, stop codons, out-of-frame junctions, or ambiguous translated residues were removed. V3J clonotypes were defined as sequences sharing an identical inferred V gene, J gene, and CDR3 amino acid sequence. To compute the percentage overlap between repertoires, the number of shared unique clonotypes was divided by the size of the smaller repertoire. Richness of each repertoire was evaluated using RTK rarefaction, the Chao1 estimator, and Recon v2.1 estimates of unobserved clonotypes. Here the immuneACCESS table is served through TCRdb, limited to in-frame sequences with V and J called. Missing clones are a known gap in these copies; in checked studies unresolved V genes cover under half, and the rest lacks a known reason. V and J calls and clone size are copied from that table; D and trimming were computed from the DNA. For this sample the table gives about 490,000 clones, of which more than 65% were detected only once. The ten most abundant clones make up roughly an eighth of the sample.

The full study reports these points: Because the study included only a small number of donors, the genetic and exposure-history diversity represented was limited. Only blood was sampled, and tissue TCR repertoires likely differ from those in blood. Based on pairwise subsampling, the degree of clonotype sharing among donors was expected to be affected by sequencing depth.

The TCR was taken from a woman aged 40 to 55 in good health. Some clones in this sample may be carry-over from other donors' samples. Input material: PBMCs. Recombination connected TRBV19 to TRBJ1-5, and the D gene may be TRBD1, 5 bases matching. Here the CDR3 is given as CASSIGGGLRDQPQHF. The DNA reads as follows: TGTGCCAGTAGTATCGGGGGTGGATTAAGGGATCAGCCCCAGCATTTT.